This T cell receptor (beta chain) emerged from a study of blood T cell repertoires in COVID-19. About the study: T cells, B-cell-depleted T cells, or PBMCs provided the cDNA or gDNA that served as material.

In the original workflow: Reference gene primer amplification yielded estimated nucleated cell counts. Data came from immunoSEQ multiplex PCR; TCRdb stores just in-frame clones and leaves some out. D and trimming were read from the DNA, whereas the V and J calls and clone size are those reported in that table. The sample yields around 170,000 clones, around 83% seen once. The sequencing input was peripheral blood. The TCR originated in a woman aged 40 to 49 with acute or convalescent COVID-19.

This chain's CDR3 is CASSIMDSNYEQYF. CDR3 DNA sequence: TGTGCCAGTAGTATCATGGACAGTAACTACGAGCAGTACTTC. The rearrangement uses TRBV19 and TRBJ2-7, with D possibly TRBD1 on 6 matching bases. CDR1 is LNHDA, CDR2 SQIVND, per germline (reference sequence). The CDR3 length is 14 residues. V was clipped by 3 bases and J by 3 bases, with 12 bases between them.